This T cell receptor beta chain was profiled in a study of cytomegalovirus exposure and HLA in healthy donors (dated by TCRdb to about 2017). With regard to the full study: According to an earlier analysis of around 600 of the donors, about 179 million T cells yielded approximately 120 million unique TCR beta sequences and about 300 Gb of sequence data. An early release that covered 640 HLA-typed donors contained around 300 gigabases of sequencing data and around 85 million unique TCR sequences. Of the roughly 400 genotyped donors, 65% to 90% fell in the genetic ancestry cluster associated with self-reported Caucasian donors. The study aimed to test whether signatures of past pathogen exposure could be identified by cataloging public T cell receptors. The study profiled the T cell repertoires of about 640 subjects by immunosequencing and related them to cytomegalovirus serostatus. Besides the first cohort of 666 subjects, a separate validation cohort made up of some 110 different subjects was used. To predict cytomegalovirus infection status, the study brought together high-throughput TCR immunosequencing, statistical association of individual TCRs with disease status, and machine learning. In a later analysis, previously published TCR beta repertoires from more than 500 donors were re-analyzed and high-resolution HLA genotyping was added so that TCR occurrence patterns could be studied. In the later analysis, no new phenotypic data were used to find candidate immune exposures; instead, reliance was placed on TCR beta sequences and their occurrence across donors. An earlier analysis of 587 of the donors used high-throughput TCR beta sequencing to judge whether each TCR beta V gene segment behaved as functional or pseudogenic. Donor age, sex, ethnicity and CMV serostatus were compiled together with the repertoire data. A later genetic analysis took genome-wide SNP genotypes for about 60% of the roughly 670 donors and used that subset as a discovery cohort. Every discovery cohort repertoire had been produced on one sequencing platform. Class I and class II HLA loci were covered by the typing at four-digit resolution. The number of donors typed differed by locus, with roughly 629-640 for A, B, C, DRB1 and DQB1, 522 for DQA1, 600 to 610 for DPA1, and some 450 for DPB1. A handful of DR-DQ haplotypes were handled as single units for association and clustering because linkage in the cohort was strong. Among a few hundred genotyped donors of the cohort, an average of roughly 240,000 unique TCR beta nucleotide sequences were sequenced per donor, about a sixth of them non-productive. General study outcomes and caveats: The classifier was reported to diagnose cytomegalovirus status with high specificity and sensitivity in both the original and validation cohorts. HLA typing was unavailable for some donors at each locus, so association tests used only the typed subset. A further reported finding was that TCR beta sequences accurately predicted the HLA-A and HLA-B alleles for most subjects in the first cohort. In the study, some 160 TCR beta chains were listed as associated with cytomegalovirus. Only TCR beta chains were sequenced in this cohort, and the absence of alpha or paired-chain data limited detectable features. According to a later analysis, most CMV-associated TCR beta chains appeared to be HLA-restricted, and the HLA associations seemed to be driven largely by CMV exposure. Across donors, most TCR sequences were observed very rarely, whereas some public TCRs were present in many individuals. V-gene and J-gene trimming of TCR beta chains was associated with a missense DCLRE1C variant in a later genetic analysis, and the association was replicated in an independent cohort. A few of the identified cytomegalovirus-associated TCR beta chains were confirmed in vitro to be specific for cytomegalovirus antigens. In a later genetic analysis, fewer N-insertions in productive TCRs were reported among donors in an Asian-associated ancestry cluster than the roughly 700-donor mean. When HLA alleles, especially DR and DQ, strongly co-occurred, attributing TCR associations to individual alleles was difficult. Correlated functional status among segregating V segments might be attributable to linkage disequilibrium, but an unknown experimental factor could not be ruled out. A cluster of highly shared sequence variants was judged likely to represent a technical artifact of the sequencing pipeline. In a later analysis, HLA-associated TCR beta chains were found to be more clonally expanded and to have lower generation probabilities than equally common non-associated chains. Roughly uniform sequencing depth across donors was assumed in presence/absence analyses, although this assumption may not hold. Broadly in line with IMGT annotations, most TCR beta V segments showed up in productive rearrangements about 87% or about 30% of the time in an earlier analysis of under 700 of the donors. Because counts were too low, roughly 17 rarely observed V segments, including chromosome 9 orphons, were left out of the earlier analysis of 587 of the donors. The only immune exposure information available for the cohort was CMV serostatus. In a later analysis, several top co-occurrence clusters were reported to appear linked to parvovirus B19, influenza, CMV and Epstein-Barr virus. A later analysis associated about 17,000 TCR beta sequences with specific HLA alleles at a false discovery rate of 0.05. Some IMGT-functional V segments, including TRBV6-2 and TRBV6-3, could not be distinguished by the 87-base-pair reads and were therefore excluded. It was suggested by the authors that the approach could potentially be generalized to other disease states and immunological phenotypes. In a later analysis, the rate of TCR association differed among HLA loci, with DRB1 alleles having the most associated TCRs and HLA-C alleles having the fewest.

CDR1 and CDR2, per the germline V gene, are SNHLY and FYNNEI. The CDR3 runs 14 residues from the cysteine to the phenylalanine. The kept DNA is CDR3 alone, 42 bases in frame from the first base. Compared with germline, V lacks 7 bases and J lacks 4 bases; bases without a gene match: 6. The library was generated by the immunoSEQ multiplex PCR assay. The multiplex PCR relied on a mix of 60 forward primers for TCR Vbeta segments and 13 reverse primers for TCR Jbeta segments. The CDR3 region of rearranged TCR beta genes was amplified from genomic DNA by a multiplex PCR assay. The amplified TCR beta libraries were sequenced on the Illumina HiSeq System as 87-base-pair reads. As for how the authors treated the data: A later analysis tallied 75 million to 95 million unique TCR beta chains across the 600 to 700 repertoires, and some 10 million of those chains were shared by two or more donors. A nearest-neighbor algorithm error-corrected the raw reads and collapsed the reads into unique sequences, merging closely related sequences to remove PCR and sequencing errors. V, D and J gene segments were assigned by aligning CDR3 sequences to IMGT reference sequences. For a sequence to be retained, a match of at least six nucleotides to both a V gene segment and a J gene segment was required. A rearrangement was called productive if the CDR3 had no stop codons and remained in frame with V and J, and every other rearrangement was called non-productive. Following IMGT convention, CDR3 was defined as the stretch from the second conserved V-encoded cysteine up to the conserved J-encoded phenylalanine. In an earlier analysis of around 600 of the donors, sequences lacking an unambiguous match to a single V gene segment were excluded. An earlier analysis of some 500 of the donors classified V segments as functional when productive rearrangements were above 56.7% and as segregating when the standard deviation between donors was above 5%. A statistical classification framework was developed to diagnose cytomegalovirus status using the catalog of TCR beta chain sequences. In a later analysis, V and J genes were assigned by comparing TCR nucleotide sequences against IMGT/GENE-DB human TR gene sequences. The TCRdist pipeline was used in a later analysis to assign CDR3 sequences and most-parsimonious VDJ recombination scenarios. A later analysis defined each TCR beta chain by its CDR3 amino acid sequence plus V-gene family, and excluded reads lacking a unique V-gene family. As a way to deal with suspected cross-contamination and a sequencing artifact, a later analysis dropped 500 to 700 nucleotide sequences that were highly shared and had low generation probability. A later analysis calculated a clonal expansion index for each public chain from normalized within-repertoire ranks of inferred template counts. Generation probabilities in a later analysis came from a VDJ recombination model fitted to out-of-frame rearrangements, and those results were checked against IGoR. In a later analysis, hypergeometric tests were used to score TCR-TCR, TCR-HLA and TCR-CMV co-occurrence, with a repertoire-size bias correction applied to TCR pairs. In a later analysis, false discovery rates were estimated by permuting HLA or CMV assignments 20 times. In a later analysis, co-occurring TCRs were grouped with DBSCAN, and TCRdist sequence similarity was added when clustering was performed within HLA-allele-positive subsets. Co-occurrence clustering excluded repertoires with fewer than 30,000 or more than 120,000 public chains, plus five with anomalous nucleotide sharing. TCRdb carries this immuneACCESS record with in-frame sequences only. Its versions omit some clonotypes, under half of them owing to an unresolved V gene in the studies checked, with the rest unexplained. D and trimming come from the DNA, and the V and J calls and clone size come from that table. Counted in this sample were more than 90,000 clones; roughly 80% of them appeared once. 7% to 9% of the sample lies in the top ten.

The cohort consisted of hundreds of healthy bone marrow donors. All cohort members were sampled while nominally healthy, although unrecorded immune exposures were likely present. The donor was CMV seropositive and was included in the group of 290 or so seropositive cohort members. Every donor gave a peripheral blood sample, and the peripheral blood mononuclear cells from that sample were used for TCR beta sequencing. The Qiagen DNeasy Blood Extraction Kit was used to extract genomic DNA from the blood cell samples. About this clone itself: Its antigen has not been determined. Within one base of it there is no much larger clone, and no base qualities were kept.

The rearranged segments are TRBV2 and TRBJ2-2; the central 7 bases match TRBD2. The sequence came from a man aged 40-50 years in good health and CMV-seropositive. The sequencing sample was made of PBMCs. This receptor has the CDR3 CASKGGIATGELFF. At the DNA level, the sequence is TGTGCCAGCAAGGGAGGGATAGCCACCGGGGAGCTGTTTTTT. Extended through the reference TRBV2 and TRBJ2-2 proteins, this CDR3 yields the full variable domain: EPEVTQTPSHQVTQMGQEVILRCVPISNHLYFYWYRQILGQKVEFLVSFYNNEISEKSEIFDDQFSVERPDGSNFTLKIRSTKLEDSAMYFCASKGGIATGELFFGEGSRLTVL.